This T cell receptor beta chain emerged from a study of blood T cell repertoires in COVID-19. The table came from immunoSEQ multiplex PCR; TCRdb's copy has only in-frame clones and leaves some out. The table lists some 300,000 clones, 75% to 90% of them singletons. There are 17 residues in the CDR3. The J segment lost 7 bases and the V segment lost 0 bases, leaving 13 bases of the junction unmatched. In germline, CDR1 is MNHEY, CDR2 SVGEGT. Sample: PBMCs or T cells enriched from blood (not recorded which). This sequence was found in a woman in her thirties or forties who had recovered from COVID-19. The chain couples TRBV6-2 or TRBV6-3 to TRBJ1-2, with 8 bases lining up with TRBD1. DNA of the CDR3: TGTGCCAGCAGTTACTCTGGACAGGGTTTTCGTTCCTCTGGCTACACCTTC. This sequence encodes CASSYSGQGFRSSGYTF.